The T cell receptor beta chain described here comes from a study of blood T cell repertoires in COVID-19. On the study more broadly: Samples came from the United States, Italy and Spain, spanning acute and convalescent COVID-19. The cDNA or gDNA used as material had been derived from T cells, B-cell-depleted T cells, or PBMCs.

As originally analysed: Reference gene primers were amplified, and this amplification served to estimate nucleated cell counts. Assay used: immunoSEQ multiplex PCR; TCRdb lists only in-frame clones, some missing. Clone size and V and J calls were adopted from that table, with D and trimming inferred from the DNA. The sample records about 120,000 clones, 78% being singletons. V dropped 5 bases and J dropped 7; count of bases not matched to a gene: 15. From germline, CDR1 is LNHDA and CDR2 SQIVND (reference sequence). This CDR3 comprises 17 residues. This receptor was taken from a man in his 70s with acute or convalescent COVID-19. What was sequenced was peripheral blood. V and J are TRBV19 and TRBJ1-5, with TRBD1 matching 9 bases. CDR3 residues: CASSSHRKQGAIQPQHF. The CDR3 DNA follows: TGTGCCAGTAGTTCCCACCGTAAACAGGGGGCAATACAGCCCCAGCATTTT.